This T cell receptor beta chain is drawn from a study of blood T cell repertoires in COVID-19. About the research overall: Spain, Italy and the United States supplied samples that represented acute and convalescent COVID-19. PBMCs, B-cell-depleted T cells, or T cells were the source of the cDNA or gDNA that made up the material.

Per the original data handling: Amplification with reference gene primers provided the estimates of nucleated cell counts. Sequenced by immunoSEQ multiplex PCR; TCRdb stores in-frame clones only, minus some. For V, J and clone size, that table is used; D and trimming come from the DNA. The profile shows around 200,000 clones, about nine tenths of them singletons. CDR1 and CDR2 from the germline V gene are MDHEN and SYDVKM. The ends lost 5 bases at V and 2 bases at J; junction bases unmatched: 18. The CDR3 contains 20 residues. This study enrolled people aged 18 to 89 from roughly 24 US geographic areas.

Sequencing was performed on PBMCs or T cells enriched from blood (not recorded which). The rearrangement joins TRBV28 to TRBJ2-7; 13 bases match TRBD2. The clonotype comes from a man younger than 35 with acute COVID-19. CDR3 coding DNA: TGTGCCAGCAGTCCCTCCTCGGTCCTACTAGCGGGAGGGTTAACCTACGAGCAGTACTTC. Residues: CASSPSSVLLAGGLTYEQYF. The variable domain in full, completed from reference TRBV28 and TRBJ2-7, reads DVKVTQSSRYLVKRTGEKVFLECVQDMDHENMFWYRQDPGLGLRLIYFSYDVKMKEKGDIPEGYSVSREKKERFSLILESASTNQTSMYLCASSPSSVLLAGGLTYEQYFGPGTRLTVT.